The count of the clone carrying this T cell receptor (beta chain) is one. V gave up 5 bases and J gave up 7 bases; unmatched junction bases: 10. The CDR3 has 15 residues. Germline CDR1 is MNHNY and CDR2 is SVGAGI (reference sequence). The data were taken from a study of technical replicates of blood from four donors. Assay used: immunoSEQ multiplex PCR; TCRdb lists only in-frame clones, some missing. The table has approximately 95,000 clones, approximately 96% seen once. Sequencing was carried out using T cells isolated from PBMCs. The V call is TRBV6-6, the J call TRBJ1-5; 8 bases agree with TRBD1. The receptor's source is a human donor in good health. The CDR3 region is CASSRTGGVGQPQHF. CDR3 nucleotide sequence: TGTGCCAGCAGTCGTACAGGGGGAGTGGGACAGCCCCAGCATTTT.